This TCR beta chain was retrieved from a study of beta chain features in type 1 diabetes. The CDR3 totals 14 residues. CDR1 KGHSH and CDR2 LQKENI come from the germline V gene. V was clipped by 1 base and J by 7 bases; unmatched bases: 2. One heparinised blood draw, averaging approximately 0.11 L, came from each donor. Isolated RNA was reverse transcribed in full, so expressed TCRB transcripts were sequenced. Using immunoSEQ multiplex PCR, the repertoire was profiled, and TCRdb retains in-frame clones only, with some absent. This repertoire shows hundreds of thousands of clones, around an eighth found once; its top ten account for nearly 0.04%. With respect to this clone: Its antigen is unidentified.

Study-wide findings and caveats: There was no resolution here of whether HLA type influences TCRB rearrangement. Equally in patients and controls, shorter templates might have been favored by PCR. Across patients, naive, central memory and Treg TCRB repertoires exhibited apparently greater similarity than was observed across healthy donors. Within each of all four CD4+ subsets, Type 1 diabetes patients had TCRB CDR3s that were moderately but significantly shorter.

The sample was naive CD4+ T cells from blood. J is TRBJ2-2 and V is TRBV18; 8 bases are a match to TRBD1. This sequence originates from a man aged 18 to 29 with type 1 diabetes. The CDR3 DNA reads as TGTGCCAGCTCACCACGGACAGGGATCGGGGAGCTGTTTTTT. Translation gives CASSPRTGIGELFF. The whole variable domain, remainder taken from reference TRBV18 and TRBJ2-2, is NAGVMQNPRHLVRRRGQEARLRCSPMKGHSHVYWYRQLPEEGLKFMVYLQKENIIDESGMPKERFSAEFPKEGPSILRIQQVVRGDSAAYFCASSPRTGIGELFFGEGSRLTVL.